This is a list of T cell receptor beta chains from one sample in a study of shared clonotypes between healthy human individuals. TCRdb's copy holds only in-frame clones and misses some; the assay was immunoSEQ multiplex PCR. Among 560,000 or so clones listed, approximately 96% were seen once. Sequencing input: naive CD8+ T cells sorted from blood. These receptors all stem from a woman aged 25 to 39 in good health. CDR3s include the opening cysteine and the closing phenylalanine or tryptophan. The D gene is left open where the match is weak. Size tells how often a clone was seen (once, few, many) or the class of an expanded clone, and some rows leave it out.

TRBJ2-7	.	TRBD1	TRBV19	TGTGCCAGTCAAACAGGGGCCCGGCAGTACTTC	CASQTGARQYF
TRBJ1-2	.	.	TRBV7-6	TGTGCCAGCAGCCTGAACGGGGCCGATAACTATGGCTACACCTTC	CASSLNGADNYGYTF
TRBJ2-1	.	.	TRBV19	TGTGCCAGTAGTATAGCAGGGAGTTACAATGAGCAGTTCTTC	CASSIAGSYNEQFF
TRBJ1-2	.	TRBD1	TRBV6-5	TGTGCCAGCAGCCGGACAGGGAATGGCTACACCTTC	CASSRTGNGYTF
TRBJ2-7	.	.	TRBV19	TGTGCCAGTAATTCTCCGCAGCAAGGGGGCTACGAGCAGTACTTC	CASNSPQQGGYEQYF
TRBJ2-5	.	.	TRBV5-8	TGTGCCAGCAGCACCGGGACCCTGGGGGAGGAGACCCAGTACTTC	CASSTGTLGEETQYF
TRBJ2-7	.	.	TRBV29-1	TGCAGCGTTACAGGTAACCCCTACGAGCAGTACTTC	CSVTGNPYEQYF
TRBJ2-7	.	TRBD1	TRBV5-6	TGTGCCAGCAGCCCGGGACAGGGGAACTACGAGCAGTACTTC	CASSPGQGNYEQYF
TRBJ1-4	.	.	TRBV21-1	TGTGCCAGCAAGGGATCCGGGACAGGCAGAAAAAAAAATGAAAAACTGTTTTTT	CASKGSGTGRKKNEKLFF
TRBJ1-1	.	TRBD1	TRBV7-6	TGTGCCAGCAGCTCATGGACAGGGGGGGAAGCTTTCTTT	CASSSWTGGEAFF
TRBJ2-3	.	TRBD2	TRBV27	TGTGCCAGCAGAGTATTAGCGGGGGGGCTGGATACGCAGTATTTT	CASRVLAGGLDTQYF
TRBJ1-3	.	.	TRBV28	TGTGCCAGCAGTTTCCCAGACCAGGCTGGAAACACCATATATTTT	CASSFPDQAGNTIYF
TRBJ2-1	.	TRBD1	TRBV6-5	TGTGCCAGCACCGCCAATTACAGGGGAAATGAGCAGTTCTTC	CASTANYRGNEQFF
TRBJ1-2	.	.	TRBV5-1	TGCGCCAGCAGCGAAGAGACGGGCTTTGCAAGGGCTAACTATGGCTACACCTTC	CASSEETGFARANYGYTF
TRBJ1-1	.	.	TRBV28	TGTGCCAGCAGTTTAAGGGGCGTCACTGAAGCTTTCTTT	CASSLRGVTEAFF
TRBJ2-7	.	TRBD2	TRBV6-5	TGTGCCAGCAGTTACTCTCCGGCAAGCGGGAGATGGGAGCAGTACTTC	CASSYSPASGRWEQYF
TRBJ2-3	once	TRBD1	TRBV19	TGTGCCAGTAGCCAGACAGGGAGTAGTACAGATACGCAGTATTTT	CASSQTGSSTDTQYF
TRBJ2-7	.	.	TRBV28	TGTGCCAGCAGTGAAACGGGTGGCTCCTACGAGCAGTACTTC	CASSETGGSYEQYF
TRBJ2-1	.	TRBD1	TRBV4-1	TGCGCCAGCAGCCCAAGGGCCTCCGGGACAGCATACAATGAGCAGTTCTTC	CASSPRASGTAYNEQFF
TRBJ2-2	.	TRBD2	TRBV27	TGTGCCAGCAGTTTGATAGCGGGAGGCGGGGGCACCGGGGAGCTGTTTTTT	CASSLIAGGGGTGELFF
TRBJ1-4	.	.	TRBV9	TGTGCCAGCAGCGGACGTAGTGTTGAAAAACTGTTTTTT	CASSGRSVEKLFF
TRBJ2-1	.	.	TRBV29-1	TGCAGCTCCCACAGAGGATACAATGAGCAGTTCTTC	CSSHRGYNEQFF
TRBJ2-7	.	.	TRBV27	TGTGCCAGCGCCTACAGGGAAAGGTACGAGCAGTACTTC	CASAYRERYEQYF
TRBJ2-2	.	TRBD1	TRBV19	TGTGCCAGTACTCCGGGACAGGGGGCCGGGGAGCTGTTTTTT	CASTPGQGAGELFF
TRBJ2-5	.	.	TRBV28	TGTGCCAGCAGTCTCCCCACCCGACAGTACCAAGAGACCCAGTACTTC	CASSLPTRQYQETQYF